Each of the 19 T cell receptor beta chains below was sequenced from the same sample in a study of blood T cell repertoires in COVID-19. TCRdb's copy holds only in-frame clones and misses some; the assay was immunoSEQ multiplex PCR. The sample yields about 73,000 clones, 85% to 90% seen once. The sequenced sample was peripheral blood. The receptors were gathered from a man aged 80 or over with acute or convalescent COVID-19.

The rearrangement uses TRBV7-9 and TRBJ2-3, with a tentative D call TRBD1 (7 bases). V shed 5 bases and J shed 2 bases, with 20 bases lying between them. The CDR3 length is 17 residues. Looked up from germline, CDR1 is SEHNR and CDR2 is FQNEAQ (reference sequence). CDR3 sequence reads: CASSASRTGGPTDTQYF. The CDR3 DNA is TGTGCCAGCAGCGCCAGTCGGACAGGAGGGCCCACAGATACGCAGTATTTT.

This chain connects TRBV29-1 to TRBJ1-1; 9 bases line up with TRBD1. The CDR3 loop spans 13 amino acids. V was clipped by 2 bases and J by 4 bases; unmatched bases: 2. Germline V CDR1 and CDR2: SQVTM, ANQGSEA. The DNA of the CDR3 is TGCAGCGTTGAACCGACAGGGGGCACTGAAGCTTTCTTT. Encoded protein: CSVEPTGGTEAFF.

The chain links TRBV11-2 to TRBJ1-2; D may be TRBD1 (5 bases). V was shortened by 1 base and J by 1 base, with 7 bases between the two germline ends. This CDR3 has 14 amino acids. Germline CDR1 is SGHAT and CDR2 is FQNNGV. The chain's CDR3 is CASSLGQLNYGYTF. The CDR3 DNA is TGTGCCAGCAGCTTAGGACAGCTTAACTATGGCTACACCTTC.

The rearrangement uses TRBV18 and TRBJ1-5, with a possible D match to TRBD1 (5 bases). V lost 4 bases to trimming and J lost 2 bases, with 9 bases between them. The CDR3 has 14 amino acids. CDR1 is KGHSH, CDR2 LQKENI, per germline. The CDR3 nucleotides read TGTGCCAGCTCACGGGGGGGAGGCAATCAGCCCCAGCATTTT. Translated, it gives CASSRGGGNQPQHF. Full variable domain (remainder filled in from reference TRBV18 and TRBJ1-5): NAGVMQNPRHLVRRRGQEARLRCSPMKGHSHVYWYRQLPEEGLKFMVYLQKENIIDESGMPKERFSAEFPKEGPSILRIQQVVRGDSAAYFCASSRGGGNQPQHFGDGTRLSIL.

V gene TRBV7-9 combines with J gene TRBJ1-2; possible D gene TRBD1, 5 bases. There are 13 residues in the CDR3. Trimming took 3 bases from V and 3 from J, leaving 8 bases between them. Germline values: CDR1 SEHNR, CDR2 FQNEAQ (reference sequence). CDR3 coding DNA: TGTGCCAGCAGCTTTGTAGGGGACTATGGCTACACCTTC. Its translation: CASSFVGDYGYTF.

The chain couples TRBV5-6 to TRBJ1-3; D unclear. CDR3 size: 12 residues. V was cut by 4 bases and J by 6 bases, with 8 bases left in between. In germline, CDR1 is SGHDT, CDR2 YYEEEE. CDR3 protein: CASSLGENTIYF. The CDR3 region has the DNA TGTGCCAGCAGCCTGGGAGAAAACACCATATATTTT. Supplemented by reference TRBV5-6 and TRBJ1-3, the full variable domain reads DAGVTQSPTHLIKTRGQQVTLRCSPKSGHDTVSWYQQALGQGPQFIFQYYEEEERQRGNFPDRFSGHQFPNYSSELNVNALLLGDSALYLCASSLGENTIYFGEGSWLTVV.

The chain carries TRBV3-1 (or the pseudogene TRBV3-2) and TRBJ2-3; TRBD2 aligns across 9 bases. The germline V gene has CDR1 LGHDT and CDR2 YNNKEL (reference sequence). This CDR3 has 16 residues. The V and J ends lost 3 bases and 4 bases, in that order; junction bases with no gene match: 8. This CDR3 reads CASSHGAGGPSDTQYF. CDR3 DNA: TGTGCCAGCAGCCATGGGGCGGGGGGGCCATCAGATACGCAGTATTTT.

This clone has just one count. The chain employs TRBV12-3 or TRBV12-4 and TRBJ2-7, with D maybe TRBD1 (5 bases). The V gene lost 7 bases and the J gene lost 0 bases, with 10 bases spanning the gap. The CDR3 totals 13 residues. DNA for the CDR3: TGTGCCAGCACCCAAGGGGCCTCCTACGAGCAGTACTTC. Protein sequence: CASTQGASYEQYF.

This sequence joins TRBV19 and TRBJ1-1; D is unclear. There are 17 residues in the CDR3. With 6 bases removed from V and 0 bases from J, the gap between germline ends came to 20 bases. Germline CDR1 is LNHDA and CDR2 is SQIVND (reference sequence). The chain's CDR3 is CASRFIRADFMNTEAFF. The CDR3 nucleotides are TGTGCCAGTAGGTTTATTCGGGCGGACTTCATGAACACTGAAGCTTTCTTT.

V usage is TRBV10-3 and J usage is TRBJ1-1, with D uncertain. The CDR3 runs to 12 residues. The germline CDR1 and CDR2 sequences are ENHRY and SYGVKD. V lost 0 bases and J 10 bases, leaving 9 bases between the germline ends. The CDR3 DNA reads as TGTGCCATCAGTGAGTCTCCCCCGGGAGCTTTCTTT. The encoded protein is CAISESPPGAFF.

V and J are TRBV7-9 and TRBJ2-2, with TRBD1 matching over 7 bases. Unmatched junction bases numbered 4, after V lost 4 bases and J lost 2 bases. Germline CDR1 is SEHNR and CDR2 is FQNEAQ (reference sequence). The CDR3 totals 15 residues. CDR3 DNA sequence: TGTGCCAGCAGCTCCGGACAGGCCAACACCGGGGAGCTGTTTTTT. Protein: CASSSGQANTGELFF.

The chain couples TRBV3-1 (or the pseudogene TRBV3-2) to TRBJ2-5, with TRBD2 identical over 10 bases. J was trimmed by 4 bases and V by 0 bases; bases with no gene match: 8. Germline lookup yields CDR1 LGHDT and CDR2 YNNKEL (reference sequence). The CDR3 loop spans 17 amino acids. CDR3 DNA: TGTGCCAGCAGCCAAGAAGGAGCGGGGGGGCCGGGAGAGACCCAGTACTTC. Its translation: CASSQEGAGGPGETQYF.

This clone was seen a single time. The chain has TRBV27 and TRBJ1-6; 8 nucleotides align to TRBD1. The germline gives CDR1 MNHEY, CDR2 SMNVEV (reference sequence). CDR3 size: 15 residues. The V segment lost 6 bases and the J segment 9 bases; nucleotides outside the gene matches: 10. CDR3 protein: CASRFPGGDASPLHF. CDR3 DNA sequence: TGTGCCAGCAGATTCCCAGGGGGCGACGCTTCACCCCTCCACTTT.

The chain is built from TRBV19 and TRBJ2-2; D is uncertain. This CDR3 is 15 amino acids long. Germline V gene lookup returns CDR1 LNHDA and CDR2 SQIVND (reference sequence). The ends were cut back, 3 bases at V and 3 bases at J, with 11 bases in the middle. CDR3 loop: CASSMIDRDTGELFF. DNA for the CDR3: TGTGCCAGTAGTATGATAGACCGGGACACCGGGGAGCTGTTTTTT.

The chain links TRBV7-9 to TRBJ1-4, with TRBD1 matching 7 bases. Germline V lookup: CDR1 SEHNR, CDR2 FQNEAQ (reference sequence). After removal of 5 bases from V and 3 bases from J, the junction contained 12 bases not matched to a gene. The CDR3 is 17 amino acids. The CDR3 spells CASSLDRTGTPNEKLFF. CDR3 nucleotides: TGTGCCAGCAGCCTGGACAGGACCGGCACCCCTAATGAAAAACTGTTTTTT.

This chain connects TRBV27 to TRBJ1-1; 7 nucleotides line up with TRBD1. Germline CDR1 and CDR2: MNHEY and SMNVEV (reference sequence). The CDR3 loop spans 15 amino acids. V lost 3 bases and J lost 1; bases outside the gene matches: 5. CDR3 region: CASSFAYRGNTEAFF. For the CDR3, the DNA is TGTGCCAGCAGTTTCGCCTACAGGGGGAACACTGAAGCTTTCTTT.

The chain is built from TRBV14 and TRBJ2-3, with 9 bases lining up with TRBD2. The CDR3 has 16 amino acids. The V gene's germline CDR1 is SGHDN and CDR2 FVKESK. V lost 1 base, J lost 4 bases, and 6 bases stayed unmatched. In DNA form, the CDR3 reads TGTGCCAGCAGCCAAGGATCTAGCGGGATCCCAGATACGCAGTATTTT. Amino acids: CASSQGSSGIPDTQYF.

The rearrangement joins TRBV19 to TRBJ1-2; D might be TRBD1 (6 bases). This CDR3 spans 13 amino acids. V lost 6 bases, J lost 0 bases, and 8 bases lay in between. In germline, CDR1 is LNHDA, CDR2 SQIVND (reference sequence). CDR3 DNA sequence: TGTGCCAGTAGAAGGACAGCTAACTATGGCTACACCTTC. This encodes CASRRTANYGYTF.

J is TRBJ1-2 and V is TRBV2; D call uncertain. V was cut by 3 bases and J by 4 bases, with 9 bases left in between. Germline assignment: CDR1 SNHLY and CDR2 FYNNEI. The CDR3 is made up of 13 amino acids. The CDR3 loop is CASSEDGPYGYTF. The CDR3 DNA reads as TGTGCCAGCAGTGAGGATGGGCCCTATGGCTACACCTTC.